The 21 T cell receptor beta chains below were found in one sample sequenced in a study of blood T cell repertoires in COVID-19. Here immunoSEQ multiplex PCR was the method, and the copy in TCRdb shows in-frame clones only, minus some. The sample includes approximately 150,000 clones, 80% of them seen just once. Sequencing was done on a sample of peripheral blood. The receptors come from a man between 65 and 85 years old who had recovered from COVID-19.

This chain links TRBV11-2 with TRBJ2-1, with TRBD2 matching over 13 bases. This CDR3 has 16 residues. The V gene end was trimmed by 5 bases and the J gene end by 0 bases; junction bases not matched to a gene: 1. Germline values: CDR1 SGHAT, CDR2 FQNNGV. The CDR3 loop is CASSRTSGSSYNEQFF. In nucleotides, the CDR3 is TGTGCCAGCAGCCGGACTAGCGGGAGCTCCTACAATGAGCAGTTCTTC.

V gene TRBV4-3 combines with J gene TRBJ1-6; unclear D gene. The germline gives CDR1 LGHNA, CDR2 YSLEER. V dropped 0 bases and J dropped 5 bases, with 8 bases sitting between them. This CDR3 region has 15 residues. CDR3 protein: CASSQDRGNNSPLHF. DNA of the CDR3: TGCGCCAGCAGCCAAGATCGAGGGAATAATTCACCCCTCCACTTT.

This clone was detected only once. The chain is built from TRBV7-6 and TRBJ2-5; 8 bases map to TRBD1. After removal of 0 bases from V and 4 bases from J, the junction contained 13 bases not matched to a gene. CDR1 is SGHVS, CDR2 FNYEAQ, per germline. This CDR3 is built from 18 residues. CDR3 amino acids: CASSLASRGQGRIETQYF. The CDR3 DNA reads TGTGCCAGCAGCTTAGCGTCCAGAGGACAGGGCCGGATAGAGACCCAGTACTTC.

The chain has TRBV27 and TRBJ2-3; 12 nucleotides align to TRBD2. The V gene's germline CDR1 is MNHEY and CDR2 SMNVEV (reference sequence). After removal of 4 bases from V and 9 bases from J, the junction contained 11 bases not matched to a gene. This CDR3 spans 16 amino acids. CDR3 nucleotides: TGTGCCAGCAGTTACCCGACTAGCGGGGGCTCTGAGACGCAGTATTTT. This encodes CASSYPTSGGSETQYF.

The CDR3 DNA reads as TGTGCCAGCAGTGAAGTCCCCCCAGTTGCCAGGGGGTATAGAGGCAACTATGGCTACACCTTC. It codes for CASSEVPPVARGYRGNYGYTF. The chain employs TRBV6-1 and TRBJ1-2; TRBD1 matches 7 bases. V lost 1 base and J lost 2; bases outside the gene matches: 22. The CDR3 totals 21 residues. Germline values: CDR1 MNHNS, CDR2 SASEGT.

The rearrangement uses TRBV2 and TRBJ2-7, with TRBD1 identical over 9 bases. Germline CDR1 is SNHLY and CDR2 is FYNNEI. The CDR3 covers 13 residues. Trimming cost V 10 bases and J 4 bases; bases outside gene matches: 8. CDR3: CATETGGSYEQYF. CDR3 nucleotides: TGTGCCACCGAGACAGGGGGGTCTTACGAGCAGTACTTC.

V is TRBV6-4 and J is TRBJ2-7; a weak D match, TRBD1 (5 bases). V was cut by 6 bases and J by 3 bases, with 6 bases left in between. Looked up from germline, CDR1 is MRHNA and CDR2 is SNTAGT. This CDR3 region has 11 residues. The CDR3 region has the DNA TGTGCCAGCAGGCAGGGCTACGAGCAGTACTTC. The encoded protein is CASRQGYEQYF.

The rearrangement uses TRBV12-3 or TRBV12-4 and TRBJ2-7; maybe TRBD2 (6 bases). This CDR3 is built from 13 residues. Trimming left V 2 bases short and J 6 bases short, with 11 bases between. The CDR3 sequence: CASSLRELAEQYF. DNA for the CDR3: TGTGCCAGCAGTTTACGGGAGTTGGCCGAGCAGTACTTC.

This chain joins TRBV5-4 and TRBJ2-5, with TRBD1 matching 8 bases. Looked up from germline, CDR1 is SGHNT and CDR2 is YYREEE (reference sequence). J gave up 4 bases and V 0 bases, and 5 bases lay outside the gene matches. The CDR3 runs 15 residues. Here the CDR3 reads CASSLAGTGGETQYF. The CDR3 region has the DNA TGTGCCAGCAGCTTGGCCGGGACAGGTGGAGAGACCCAGTACTTC.

The V gene is TRBV6-5, the J gene TRBJ1-1; D might be TRBD1 (5 bases). V was clipped by 2 bases and J by 4 bases, with 11 bases between them. Germline V gene sequence: CDR1 MNHEY, CDR2 SVGAGI. The CDR3 length is 14 residues. The CDR3 region is CASSYGGGSTEAFF. The CDR3 nucleotides read TGTGCCAGCAGTTACGGGGGAGGGAGCACTGAAGCTTTCTTT.

This rearrangement joins TRBV20-1 to TRBJ2-1; maybe TRBD2 (5 bases). Germline CDR1 and CDR2: DFQATT and SNEGSKA (reference sequence). Between the trimmed V and J ends, which lost 3 bases and 1 base, there was a span of 10 bases. The CDR3 is made up of 14 amino acids. For the CDR3, the DNA is TGCAGTGCTAGTCTAGGCGGGTCCTACAATGAGCAGTTCTTC. This encodes CSASLGGSYNEQFF.

The rearrangement uses TRBV5-1 and TRBJ1-3, with 8 bases matching TRBD1. J was trimmed by 2 bases and V by 4 bases; bases with no gene match: 2. The CDR3 sequence is 14 residues long. The germline V gene has CDR1 SGHRS and CDR2 YFSETQ. CDR3 sequence reads: CASSVQGAGNTIYF. In DNA, the CDR3 is TGCGCCAGCAGCGTACAGGGGGCTGGAAACACCATATATTTT.

V usage is TRBV10-1 and J usage is TRBJ2-1; 8 nucleotides align to TRBD1. The CDR3 is 14 residues long. Trimming at V came to 3 bases and at J to 8 bases, leaving 6 bases not matched to a gene. CDR1 WNHNN and CDR2 SYGVQD come from the germline V gene (reference sequence). The CDR3 coding sequence is TGCGCCAGCAGTGATATCGGACAGGGTGATGAGCAGTTCTTC. Translation gives CASSDIGQGDEQFF.

This clone was seen only a few times. This CDR3 is CASSNTGMGDLETQYF. DNA of the CDR3: TGTGCCAGCAGTAATACAGGGATGGGAGACTTGGAGACCCAGTACTTC. The chain carries TRBV2 and TRBJ2-5, with a weak D call TRBD1 (6 bases). The CDR3 is made up of 16 amino acids. V lost 5 bases and J lost 5, with 21 bases in between. Germline V lookup: CDR1 SNHLY, CDR2 FYNNEI.

V usage is TRBV6-1 and J usage is TRBJ2-7, with 12 bases lining up with TRBD2. With V trimmed by 3 bases and J by 3 bases, 9 bases remained unmatched. In germline, CDR1 is MNHNS, CDR2 SASEGT. The CDR3 contains 17 residues. CDR3 amino acids: CASSDRGLAGFYYEQYF. Here the CDR3 DNA reads TGTGCCAGCAGTGACAGGGGACTAGCGGGCTTCTACTACGAGCAGTACTTC.

In this sample, this clone turned up a few times. The V call is TRBV4-1, the J call TRBJ1-5, with D unresolved. The CDR3 contains 18 residues. V lost 1 base and J 1 base, leaving 17 bases between the germline ends. The germline CDR1 and CDR2 sequences are MGHRA and YSYEKL. The DNA of the CDR3 is TGCGCCAGCAGCCAAGTTTTACGGGGAACGATGAGCAATCAGCCCCAGCATTTT. Its protein is CASSQVLRGTMSNQPQHF.

The chain is built from TRBV4-1 and TRBJ2-1, with 10 nucleotides matching TRBD2. The CDR3 runs 17 residues. V shed 0 bases and J 5 bases; nucleotides not matched to a gene: 7. The germline V gene encodes CDR1 MGHRA and CDR2 YSYEKL. Here the CDR3 DNA reads TGCGCCAGCAGCCAAGATCGAGCGGGAGGGCTTAACAATGAGCAGTTCTTC. This sequence encodes CASSQDRAGGLNNEQFF.

The rearrangement links TRBV18 to TRBJ1-1; D is perhaps TRBD1 (6 bases). This CDR3 region has 14 residues. V lost 0 bases, J lost 8 bases, and 13 bases lay in between. Germline-derived CDR1 and CDR2 are KGHSH and LQKENI. The CDR3 protein is CASSPPGAIPEAFF. The CDR3 nucleotides are TGTGCCAGCTCACCACCGGGGGCTATTCCCGAAGCTTTCTTT.

V usage is TRBV6-2 or TRBV6-3 and J usage is TRBJ2-5; 9 bases match TRBD1. The V segment lost 1 base and the J segment 4 bases; nucleotides outside the gene matches: 4. Germline CDR1 reads MNHEY; CDR2 reads SVGEGT. The CDR3 length is 15 residues. CDR3 in DNA: TGTGCCAGCAGTTACTTACGACAGGGGGGAGAGACCCAGTACTTC. As protein: CASSYLRQGGETQYF.

This chain joins TRBV7-2 and TRBJ2-5, with 8 bases lining up with TRBD2. The CDR3 loop spans 19 amino acids. After removal of 0 bases from V and 6 bases from J, the junction contained 18 bases not matched to a gene. Germline assignment: CDR1 SGHTA and CDR2 FQGNSA. The CDR3 spells CASSLAPHTSGSEVKTQYF. The CDR3 nucleotides are TGTGCCAGCAGCTTAGCTCCGCACACCAGCGGGAGCGAGGTTAAGACCCAGTACTTC.

The chain combines TRBV6-1 with TRBJ1-1; 7 nucleotides match TRBD1. Germline V gives CDR1 MNHNS, CDR2 SASEGT. The CDR3 runs to 14 residues. With 10 bases clipped from V and 4 bases from J, the junction kept 12 bases outside the gene matches. CDR3 amino acids: CATLSAGGFTEAFF. DNA for the CDR3: TGTGCCACCCTCTCTGCAGGGGGGTTCACTGAAGCTTTCTTT.